The 31 T cell receptor beta chains reported below all come from one sample, sequenced in a study of T cells in Graves' hyperthyroidism and ophthalmopathy. Template material for amplifying TCR beta CDR3 regions consisted of RNA transcripts. The TCR CDR3 was amplified in a first-round RT-PCR using the HTBI primer set. TCRdb processed the multiplex PCR reads anew with MiXCR; each CDR3 protein has one entry. This sample has some 620,000 distinct CDR3 sequences, with under 20% found just once. The sequenced material came from blood. The receptors were sampled from a woman aged 25 to 39 with Graves' hyperthyroidism.

The chain recombines TRBV18 with TRBJ2-2; 7 bases align to TRBD1. J was trimmed by 0 bases and V by 3 bases; bases with no gene match: 4. CDR1 KGHSH and CDR2 LQKENI come from the germline V gene. The CDR3 is made up of 16 amino acids. CDR3 sequence: CASSPTGATNTGELFF. Written as DNA, the CDR3 is TGTGCCAGCTCACCCACAGGGGCCACGAACACCGGGGAGCTGTTTTTT. Complete variable domain (other parts from reference TRBV18 and TRBJ2-2): NAGVMQNPRHLVRRRGQEARLRCSPMKGHSHVYWYRQLPEEGLKFMVYLQKENIIDESGMPKERFSAEFPKEGPSILRIQQVVRGDSAAYFCASSPTGATNTGELFFGEGSRLTVL.

This clonotype was seen more than once but under ten times. The chain has TRBV5-1 and TRBJ2-3; 7 bases are shared with TRBD1. The ends lost 3 bases at V and 6 bases at J; junction bases unmatched: 13. CDR3 size: 16 residues. Germline CDR1 SGHRS, CDR2 YFSETQ. The CDR3 is CASSSRDRFRHDTQYF. CDR3 DNA: TGCGCCAGCAGCTCCCGGGACAGATTTAGGCATGATACGCAGTATTTT.

As concerns this clonotype: Being one base from a much bigger clone, this may be a read error. V is TRBV10-3 and J is TRBJ2-5; D possibly uses TRBD1 or TRBD2 (5 bases each). CDR3 size: 13 residues. Germline V CDR1 and CDR2: ENHRY, SYGVKD. This CDR3 reads CAISERGEETPYF. The CDR3, as DNA: TGTGCCATCAGTGAGCGGGGCGAGGAGACCCCGTACTTC.

The chain joins TRBV27 to TRBJ2-1; possibly TRBD1 for D (6 bases). The V and J ends lost 2 bases and 1 base respectively, with 12 bases between them. This CDR3 spans 16 amino acids. Looked up from germline, CDR1 is MNHEY and CDR2 is SMNVEV (reference sequence). CDR3 residues: CASSLRGGRSYNEQFF. The CDR3 DNA reads as TGTGCCAGCAGTTTAAGAGGGGGAAGATCCTACAATGAGCAGTTCTTC.

This clonotype was seen at least ten times. CDR3 nucleotides: TGTGCCAGCAGCTTAGAAGTAGGAATGAACACTGAAGCTTTCTTT. Translation: CASSLEVGMNTEAFF. The rearrangement uses TRBV7-8 and TRBJ1-1; D gene unclear. CDR3 length: 15 amino acids. Trimming removed 1 base from V and 0 bases from J, with 9 bases in between. Germline lookup yields CDR1 SGHVS and CDR2 FQNEAQ.

The table lists this clonotype with many counts. This chain uses TRBV11-2 with TRBJ2-5, with 10 bases fitting TRBD1. J was trimmed by 5 bases and V by 1 base; bases with no gene match: 4. Germline V CDR1 and CDR2: SGHAT, FQNNGV. This CDR3 is built from 15 residues. CDR3 DNA: TGTGCCAGCAGCTTAGGGACAGGGGGTTTGGAGACCCAGTACTTC. It translates to CASSLGTGGLETQYF.

This clonotype was seen repeatedly, ten times or more. The chain employs TRBV27 and TRBJ2-7; D ambiguous. Trimming left V 0 bases short and J 3 bases short, with 15 bases between. The germline gives CDR1 MNHEY, CDR2 SMNVEV (reference sequence). The CDR3 is made up of 16 amino acids. CDR3 DNA: TGTGCCAGCAGTTTATCGAGACAAGGATCTAGCTACGAGCAGTACTTC. Translating it yields CASSLSRQGSSYEQYF.

V and J are TRBV9 and TRBJ2-4; maybe TRBD2 (5 bases). This CDR3 is 15 amino acids long. V dropped 2 bases and J dropped 6 bases, with 15 bases sitting between them. Germline CDR1 SGDLS, CDR2 YYNGEE. Here the CDR3 reads CASSVGVGGLNIQYF. The CDR3 DNA is TGTGCCAGCAGCGTTGGGGTAGGAGGATTAAACATTCAGTACTTC.

The rearrangement uses TRBV7-9 and TRBJ2-5, with D maybe TRBD2 (6 bases). The CDR3 is 14 amino acids. Looked up from germline, CDR1 is SEHNR and CDR2 is FQNEAQ (reference sequence). V was cut by 5 bases and J by 2 bases, with 12 bases left in between. CDR3 in amino acids: CASSPGLLQETQYF. CDR3 DNA sequence: TGTGCCAGCAGCCCGGGACTTTTACAAGAGACCCAGTACTTC. The variable domain in full, completed from reference TRBV7-9 and TRBJ2-5, reads DTGVSQNPRHKITKRGQNVTFRCDPISEHNRLYWYRQTLGQGPEFLTYFQNEAQLEKSRLLSDRFSAERPKGSFSTLEIQRTEQGDSAMYLCASSPGLLQETQYFGPGTRLLVL.

In its sample, this clonotype was seen a few times. The genes are TRBV29-1 and TRBJ2-1; TRBD2 aligns across 9 bases. The length of the CDR3 is 14 residues. With 5 bases clipped from V and 15 bases from J, the junction kept 17 bases outside the gene matches. From germline, CDR1 is SQVTM and CDR2 ANQGSEA. Here the CDR3 reads CSVLSSGRSVGRFF. CDR3 nucleotide sequence: TGCAGCGTTCTTTCGAGCGGGAGGTCTGTCGGTAGGTTCTTC.

This clonotype has ten or more counts. The chain employs TRBV30 and TRBJ1-3; 8 bases match TRBD1. The CDR3 totals 13 residues. The V and J ends lost 3 bases and 2 bases, in that order; junction bases with no gene match: 0. Germline V gives CDR1 GTSNPN, CDR2 SVGIG (reference sequence). CDR3 region: CAWSRGPGNTIYF. The CDR3 nucleotides read TGTGCCTGGAGCAGGGGGCCTGGAAACACCATATATTTT.

This clonotype was picked up many times. The J gene is TRBJ2-1, the V gene TRBV24-1; a possible D gene is TRBD2 (6 bases). With 5 bases removed from V and 7 bases from J, the gap between germline ends came to 17 bases. Germline CDR1 and CDR2: KGHDR and SFDVKD. The CDR3 totals 15 residues. The CDR3 sequence: CATSVLGGRKNEQFF. CDR3 DNA: TGTGCCACCAGTGTCCTTGGGGGGAGGAAGAATGAGCAGTTCTTC.

The chain employs TRBV24-1 and TRBJ1-1; TRBD1 matches at 7 bases. The CDR3 length is 13 residues. V gave up 11 bases and J gave up 1 base; unmatched junction bases: 6. Germline CDR1 and CDR2: KGHDR and SFDVKD. Written as DNA, the CDR3 is TGTGCCATCAAGGCAGGGGGGAACACTGAAGCTTTCTTT. Its translation: CAIKAGGNTEAFF.

This clonotype was observed many times. The V gene is TRBV6-2 or TRBV6-3, the J gene TRBJ2-5, with 9 bases matching TRBD2. This CDR3 region has 15 residues. Germline assignment: CDR1 MNHEY and CDR2 SVGEGT. After removal of 4 bases from V and 1 base from J, the junction contained 4 bases not matched to a gene. The CDR3 loop is CASSLAGVAQETQYF. CDR3 sequence (DNA): TGTGCCAGCAGTTTAGCGGGAGTTGCCCAAGAGACCCAGTACTTC.

A few counts support this clonotype. The V gene is TRBV6-4, the J gene TRBJ2-7; tentatively, D is TRBD2 (7 bases). The CDR3 consists of 20 residues. The V gene's germline CDR1 is MRHNA and CDR2 SNTAGT. V lost 6 bases, J lost 0 bases, and 30 bases lay in between. The CDR3 DNA follows: TGTGCCAGCAGCCTCAGGGGAGGGGCAACACAGGGAGGTCTCTCCTACGAGCAGTACTTC. It is translated as CASSLRGGATQGGLSYEQYF.

The chain joins TRBV7-9 to TRBJ2-5, with TRBD1 as a possible D gene (6 bases). The germline V and J ends were trimmed by 8 bases and 11 bases, with 15 bases remaining between them. CDR3 length equals 11 residues. Germline V CDR1 and CDR2: SEHNR, FQNEAQ (reference sequence). CDR3 sequence reads: CASGERGTQYF. CDR3 nucleotides: TGTGCCAGCGGGGAGAGGGGGACGCAGTACTTC.

V usage is TRBV6-1 and J usage is TRBJ2-7; the D gene is possibly TRBD2 (7 bases). CDR1 is MNHNS and CDR2 is SASEGT in the germline V gene. Trimming shortened V by 6 bases and J by 4 bases, and 10 bases separated the two germline ends. This CDR3 has 12 amino acids. CDR3 protein: CASRGRGYEQYF. The CDR3 bases are TGTGCCAGCAGGGGGAGGGGGTACGAGCAGTACTTC.

This chain joins TRBV6-4 and TRBJ2-1; D is perhaps TRBD2 (6 bases). CDR1 and CDR2 from the germline V gene are MRHNA and SNTAGT. V lost 6 bases, J lost 7 bases, and 10 bases lay in between. The CDR3 has 12 amino acids. Here the CDR3 reads CASSEAGNEQFF. DNA for the CDR3: TGTGCCAGCAGCGAAGCGGGTAATGAGCAGTTCTTC.

The chain employs TRBV4-1 and TRBJ2-7; 9 nucleotides agree with TRBD2. The V gene end was trimmed by 0 bases and the J gene end by 2 bases; junction bases not matched to a gene: 5. This CDR3 comprises 16 residues. Germline assignment: CDR1 MGHRA and CDR2 YSYEKL. CDR3: CASSQERAGGPYEQYF. CDR3 DNA: TGCGCCAGCAGCCAAGAGCGGGCGGGAGGGCCCTACGAGCAGTACTTC.

This clonotype was recorded once. The chain combines TRBV19 with TRBJ2-6; 8 nucleotides line up with TRBD2. The germline CDR1 and CDR2 sequences are LNHDA and SQIVND (reference sequence). There are 19 residues in the CDR3. V gave up 3 bases and J gave up 3 bases; unmatched junction bases: 13. Here the CDR3 DNA reads TGTGCCAGTAGTATCTCAGGGCGGGGGGCGCGGTATGGGGCCAACGTCCTGACTTTC. It encodes CASSISGRGARYGANVLTF.

This clonotype has at least ten counts. The rearrangement links TRBV11-2 to TRBJ1-1; D may be TRBD1 (5 bases). Germline V gives CDR1 SGHAT, CDR2 FQNNGV. CDR3 length: 13 residues. The V end was cut by 1 base, the J end by 8 bases, with 11 bases between. CDR3 sequence reads: CASSLAGPNEAFF. As DNA, the CDR3 is TGTGCCAGCAGCTTAGCGGGACCCAACGAAGCTTTCTTT.

The chain uses TRBV3-1 and TRBJ1-6; TRBD1 matches 7 bases. Germline trimming cut 0 bases from V and 0 bases from J; bases unmatched to any gene: 2. Germline V gene data show CDR1 as LGHDT and CDR2 as YNNKEL (reference sequence). The length of the CDR3 is 17 residues. CDR3 protein: CASSQEDRSSYNSPLHF. DNA for the CDR3: TGTGCCAGCAGCCAAGAGGACAGGAGCTCCTATAATTCACCCCTCCACTTT.

Regarding this clonotype: This may stem from a read error, because a much larger clone lies one nucleotide away. The genes are TRBV27 and TRBJ2-7, with TRBD1 matching 7 bases. Per germline, CDR1 MNHEY and CDR2 SMNVEV (reference sequence). The CDR3 extends over 19 amino acids. J lost 0 bases, V lost 0 bases, and 14 bases had no gene match. This CDR3 reads CASSLSARTGFLYSYEQYF. Written as DNA, the CDR3 is TGTGCCAGCAGTTTATCGGCCAGGACAGGTTTTTTATACTCCTACGAGCAGTACTTC.

The chain uses TRBV12-3 or TRBV12-4 and TRBJ1-4; no firm D call. The ends were cut back, 6 bases at V and 5 bases at J, with 16 bases in the middle. The CDR3 has 15 residues. CDR3 amino acids: CASRGVRVRNEKLFF. CDR3 nucleotides: TGTGCCAGCAGGGGAGTGAGGGTCAGGAATGAAAAACTGTTTTTT.

The chain employs TRBV9 and TRBJ2-7; 7 bases fit TRBD2. Looked up from germline, CDR1 is SGDLS and CDR2 is YYNGEE. CDR3 length: 14 residues. The trim removed 6 bases at V and 5 bases at J, leaving 11 bases unmatched. The CDR3 loop is CASNSPGLSDEQYF. The CDR3 nucleotides read TGTGCCAGCAATAGTCCGGGACTAAGTGACGAGCAGTACTTC.

J is TRBJ2-5 and V is TRBV6-2 or TRBV6-3, with 9 nucleotides matching TRBD2. Germline CDR1 reads MNHEY; CDR2 reads SVGEGT. The CDR3 sequence is 14 residues long. V trimming: 6 bases; J trimming: 1 base; junction bases outside the gene matches: 3. CDR3 sequence reads: CASRRLAVQETQYF. The CDR3 DNA is TGTGCCAGCAGAAGACTAGCGGTCCAAGAGACCCAGTACTTC.

This clonotype was picked up many times. The chain carries TRBV7-9 and TRBJ2-3; TRBD1 agrees at 7 bases. Germline-derived CDR1 and CDR2 are SEHNR and FQNEAQ (reference sequence). The length of the CDR3 is 13 residues. V shed 7 bases, J shed 1 base, and the junction held 2 bases outside the gene matches. The CDR3: CASNDRGTDTQYF. CDR3 sequence (DNA): TGTGCCAGCAACGACAGGGGCACAGATACGCAGTATTTT.

In this sample, this clonotype turned up once. The CDR3 sequence is CISSYSGTAYEQYF. The CDR3 nucleotides are TGTATCAGCAGTTACTCCGGGACGGCCTACGAGCAGTACTTC. The rearrangement uses TRBV6-5 and TRBJ2-7; either TRBD1 or TRBD2 may fit D (5 bases each). The CDR3 length is 14 residues. From germline, CDR1 is MNHEY and CDR2 SVGAGI.

This clonotype occurred many times. The genes are TRBV11-2 and TRBJ2-2; 7 nucleotides line up with TRBD2. Germline assignment: CDR1 SGHAT and CDR2 FQNNGV. This CDR3 is built from 14 residues. V lost 4 bases, J lost 2 bases, and 1 base stayed unmatched. The CDR3 DNA is TGTGCCAGCAGCTGGGGGGGAAACACCGGGGAGCTGTTTTTT. Amino acid sequence: CASSWGGNTGELFF.

There are a few counts of this clonotype. The chain recombines TRBV4-1 with TRBJ2-1; D possibly uses TRBD1 or TRBD2 (5 bases each). Germline CDR1 is MGHRA and CDR2 is YSYEKL. The CDR3 consists of 17 residues. V lost 0 bases and J 2 bases, leaving 14 bases between the germline ends. The CDR3 reads CASSQEGTRGTYNEQFF. Here the CDR3 DNA reads TGCGCCAGCAGCCAAGAAGGTACCCGGGGCACCTACAATGAGCAGTTCTTC.

This clonotype was seen a handful of times. The J gene is TRBJ2-5, the V gene TRBV20-1; D gene uncertain. The CDR3 extends over 13 amino acids. CDR1 DFQATT and CDR2 SNEGSKA come from the germline V gene (reference sequence). V lost 3 bases and J 3 bases, leaving 11 bases between the germline ends. The CDR3 DNA reads as TGCAGTGCTAGTCCGATCTTCGAAGAGACCCAGTACTTC. It translates to CSASPIFEETQYF.